This T cell receptor beta chain was obtained from a study of control samples from healthy donors and cancer patients (dated by TCRdb to the early 2020s). The method behind the library was the immunoSEQ multiplex PCR assay. TCRdb holds this immuneACCESS table with in-frame rearrangements only. Some clones are missing; in checked studies, unresolved V genes explain under half, and the rest has no known cause. This sample has roughly 93,000 clones in its table, and around 90% of those were observed once. Over 8.5% of the sample is held by the ten biggest clonotypes. As concerns this clone: Which antigen it targets is not known. Qualities for individual bases were not recorded, and no much larger clone is one base off.

Looking up the germline V gene (reference sequence) yields CDR1 DFQATT and CDR2 SNEGSKA. V gives up 3 bases and J gives up 5 bases, and the segment between their germline ends measures 9 bases. From the cysteine through the phenylalanine, the CDR3 covers 12 amino acids. Only the CDR3 region is kept as DNA, spanning 36 bases read in frame from base 1. Material: PBMCs. The rearrangement combines TRBV20-1 with TRBJ2-3; a tentative D call is TRBD2 (6 bases match). This receptor was taken from a woman in her fifties or sixties with colorectal cancer. The nucleotides are TGCAGTGCTAGTGCGGGGAGAGATACGCAGTATTTT. Its translation is CSASAGRDTQYF.